The source of this TCR beta chain is a study of PD-L1 blockade in urothelial cancer (dated by TCRdb to the late 2010s). Study-level background: Every patient began therapy in 2014 and was given atezolizumab 1,200 mg intravenously every 3 weeks. Twenty-five of 29 patients were identified as males with urothelial cancer of bladder origin, and a prior smoking history was reported by 18 of 29 patients. An ECOG performance status of 0 or 1 was recorded for the patients, and 0 to 3 prior chemotherapy regimens had been received by the patients. Blood samples were analyzed 3 weeks after the start of treatment (second dose) and 6 weeks after the start of treatment. Blood samples yielded a median of about 150,000 T cells and some 80,000 unique TCRs, with median clonality about 0.08. Somatic, immune and clinical correlates of response to PD-L1 blockade with atezolizumab in urothelial cancer were the focus of an exploratory multi-omic analysis. TCR sequencing covered pretreatment tumor samples and matched, serially collected peripheral blood taken before and after atezolizumab treatment. Durable clinical benefit meant progression-free survival longer than 6 months, and TCR features were also tested against progression-free and overall survival. Whole exome sequencing and RNA sequencing of pretreatment tumors were performed alongside TCR sequencing in the same patients. About 10 patients achieved durable clinical benefit and about 19 did not. Pretreatment blood TCR-seq was available for twenty-nine patients, at least one posttreatment blood collection was obtained for some 24 patients, and tumor TCR-seq was available for some 24 patients.

There are 18 amino acids in the CDR3, from cysteine to phenylalanine inclusive. Of all the DNA, just the CDR3 is kept, 54 bases in frame from base 1. The germline V gene supplies CDR1 MGHRA and CDR2 YSYEKL. The germline V and J ends show losses of 1 base and 4 bases respectively, and no gene match explains 15 bases of the junction. Each PCR received spiked-in synthetic TCR analog templates so that absolute template abundance could be estimated from read counts. Using the immunoSEQ assay, TCRbeta CDR3 regions were amplified from genomic DNA with bias-controlled V and J gene primers. Rearranged TCRbeta segments were sequenced at approximately 20X coverage. The study's own analysis went as follows. Clustering was used to correct sequencing errors, and CDR3s were annotated against IMGT to assign V, D and J genes. Downstream analyses used only productive TCRbeta rearrangements and left out out-of-frame or stop-codon sequences. Clonality was calculated as one minus the Shannon entropy normalized by the log of the number of unique productive sequences. Fisher's exact test with Benjamini-Hochberg correction, using a cutoff of adjusted p below 0.01, was how clones that differed between time points or between blood and tumor were identified. Drawn from immuneACCESS, this table holds only the in-frame rearrangements with V and J called that TCRdb kept. Clones are partly lost; checked studies trace under half to an unresolved V gene and leave the rest unexplained. That table is the source of V, J and clone size, and D and trimming were worked out from the DNA. The sample data list tens of thousands of clones, and 90% of these were observed just once. The top ten clones comprise about 1.6% of the sample.

On this clone: Its antigen is still unknown. No much larger clone is present one base from it, and per-base qualities are unavailable.

The investigation overall reported the following: At 3 weeks after the start of treatment, tumor-associated TCR clones in peripheral blood had expanded more in patients with durable benefit (n ≈ 20, p = 0.022). Improved progression-free and overall survival was found to be associated with pretreatment peripheral blood TCR clonality below the median. Because the sample size was small (n = 29) and many of the analyses were exploratory, the results are meant to be hypothesis-generating.

The time point label, as the study defines it: pretreatment peripheral blood. The cohort included about 29 patients with locally advanced or metastatic urothelial carcinoma who were treated at Memorial Sloan Kettering on a trial protocol. Peripheral blood mononuclear cells were collected pretreatment and during treatment, with between 1 and 8 total time points obtained per patient. The Qiagen DNeasy Blood extraction kit was used to purify genomic DNA from total PBMCs and tumor samples. PBMCs were collected pretreatment and during treatment, and were isolated and stored as previously described. The origin of this receptor is a man aged 55-75 years with urothelial cancer. The receptor chain draws on TRBV4-1 and TRBJ2-5, and 7 junctional nucleotides match TRBD2. Material: PBMCs, obtained around atezolizumab (anti-PD-L1) treatment. The CDR3: CASSQVSAGARLRETQYF. DNA sequence: TGCGCCAGCAGCCAAGTGAGTGCGGGAGCTCGGTTACGAGAGACCCAGTACTTC.